This TCR beta chain was captured by sequencing in a study of CD8+ T cells in alopecia areata. As for the study in general: Treated individuals took tofacitinib by mouth, 5 to 10 mg twice daily. Tofacitinib ran 6 to 18 months, followed by 6 months off drug.

This clone was observed a few times. Its specificity is unknown. Treatment: oral pan-JAK inhibitor, 5-10 mg twice daily. Isolated RNA was reverse transcribed into cDNA used as the sequencing template. Sequencing was performed with immunoSEQ multiplex PCR; in TCRdb, only in-frame clones are kept and a portion is missing. The sample contains 150,000 to 200,000 clones, roughly 63% of which appear only once. Study observations and caveats: Mice gave a clearer picture of TCR sharing than patients did, possibly for HLA-related reasons. A single nonresponder leaves the baseline CD8+ expansion link to response uncertain.

The starting material was CD4+ T cells sorted from blood, obtained between weeks 55 and 70, from a patient treated with tofacitinib. This TCR came from a human donor with alopecia areata.

CDR3 region: CASSRSGRENQPQHF. CDR3 nucleotides: TGCGCCAGCAGCCGGAGTGGCAGGGAGAATCAGCCCCAGCATTTT. The chain joins TRBV5-1 to TRBJ1-5, with a weak D call TRBD1 (5 bases). Trimming removed 4 bases from V and 4 bases from J, with 15 bases in between. Germline-derived CDR1 and CDR2 are SGHRS and YFSETQ. This CDR3 contains 15 residues.